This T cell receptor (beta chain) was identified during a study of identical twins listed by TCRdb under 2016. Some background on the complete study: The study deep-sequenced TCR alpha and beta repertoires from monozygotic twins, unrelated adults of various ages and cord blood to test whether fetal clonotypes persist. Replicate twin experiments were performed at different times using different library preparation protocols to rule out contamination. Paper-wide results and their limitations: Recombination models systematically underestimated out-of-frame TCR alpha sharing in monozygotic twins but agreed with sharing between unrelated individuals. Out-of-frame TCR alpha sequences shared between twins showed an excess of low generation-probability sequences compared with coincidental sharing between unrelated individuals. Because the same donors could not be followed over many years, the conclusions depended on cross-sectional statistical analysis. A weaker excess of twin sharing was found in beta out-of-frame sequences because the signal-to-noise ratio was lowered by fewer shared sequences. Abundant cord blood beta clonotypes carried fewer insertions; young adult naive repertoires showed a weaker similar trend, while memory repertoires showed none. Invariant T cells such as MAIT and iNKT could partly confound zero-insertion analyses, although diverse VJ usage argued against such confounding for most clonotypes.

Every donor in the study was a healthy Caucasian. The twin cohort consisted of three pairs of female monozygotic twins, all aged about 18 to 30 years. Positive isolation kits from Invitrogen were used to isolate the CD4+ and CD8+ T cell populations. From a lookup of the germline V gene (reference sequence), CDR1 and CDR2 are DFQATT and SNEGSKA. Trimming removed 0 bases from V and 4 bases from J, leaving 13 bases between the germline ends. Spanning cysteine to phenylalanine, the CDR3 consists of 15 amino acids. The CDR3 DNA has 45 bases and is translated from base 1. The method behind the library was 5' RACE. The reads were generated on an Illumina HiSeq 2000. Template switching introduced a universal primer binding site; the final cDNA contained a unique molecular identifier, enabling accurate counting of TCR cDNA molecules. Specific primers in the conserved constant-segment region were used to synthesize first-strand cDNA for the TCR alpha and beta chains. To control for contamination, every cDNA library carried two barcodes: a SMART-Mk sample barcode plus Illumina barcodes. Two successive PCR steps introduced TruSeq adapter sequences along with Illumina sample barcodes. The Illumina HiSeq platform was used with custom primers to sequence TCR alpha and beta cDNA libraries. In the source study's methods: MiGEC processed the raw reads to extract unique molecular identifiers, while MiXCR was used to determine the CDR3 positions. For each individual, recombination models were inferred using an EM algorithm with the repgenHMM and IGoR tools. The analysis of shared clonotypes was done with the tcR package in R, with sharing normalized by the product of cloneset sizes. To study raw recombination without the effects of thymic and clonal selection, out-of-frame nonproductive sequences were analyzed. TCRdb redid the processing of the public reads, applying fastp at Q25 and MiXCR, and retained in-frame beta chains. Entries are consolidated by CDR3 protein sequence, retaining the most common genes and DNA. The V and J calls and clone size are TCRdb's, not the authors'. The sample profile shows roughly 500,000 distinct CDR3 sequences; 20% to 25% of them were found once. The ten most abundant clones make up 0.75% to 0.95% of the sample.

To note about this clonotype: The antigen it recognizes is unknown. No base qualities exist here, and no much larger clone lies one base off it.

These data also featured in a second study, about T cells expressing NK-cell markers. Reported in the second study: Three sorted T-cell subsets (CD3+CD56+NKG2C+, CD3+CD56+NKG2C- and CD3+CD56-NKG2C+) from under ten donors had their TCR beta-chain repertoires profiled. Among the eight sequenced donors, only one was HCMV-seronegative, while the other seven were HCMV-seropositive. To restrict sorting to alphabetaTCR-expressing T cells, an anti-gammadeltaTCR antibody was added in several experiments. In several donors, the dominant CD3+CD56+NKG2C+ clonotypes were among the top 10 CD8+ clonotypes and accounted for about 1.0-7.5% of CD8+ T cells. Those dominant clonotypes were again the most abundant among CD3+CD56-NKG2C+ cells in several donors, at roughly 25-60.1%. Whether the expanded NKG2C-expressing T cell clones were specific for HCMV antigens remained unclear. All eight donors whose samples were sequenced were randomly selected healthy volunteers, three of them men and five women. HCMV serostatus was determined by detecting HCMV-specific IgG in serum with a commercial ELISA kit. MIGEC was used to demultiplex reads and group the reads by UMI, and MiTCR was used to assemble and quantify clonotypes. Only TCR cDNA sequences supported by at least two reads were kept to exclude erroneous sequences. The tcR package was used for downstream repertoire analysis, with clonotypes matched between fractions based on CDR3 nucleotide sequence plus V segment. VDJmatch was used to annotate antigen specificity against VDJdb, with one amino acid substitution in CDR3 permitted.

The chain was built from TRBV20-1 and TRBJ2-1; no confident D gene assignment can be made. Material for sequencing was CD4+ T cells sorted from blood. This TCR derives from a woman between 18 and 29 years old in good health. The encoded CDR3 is CSARDSGQTYNEQFF. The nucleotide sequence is TGCAGTGCTAGAGATAGTGGGCAGACATACAATGAGCAGTTCTTC.